These 4 T cell receptor beta chains share one sample of origin, sequenced in a study of T-cell reconstitution after alpha-beta-depleted transplantation in children (dated by TCRdb to the mid-2010s). Library generation was performed with PCR. For sequencing, an Illumina HiSeq 2500 was employed. TCR library preparation used molecular barcoding, with unique molecular identifiers applied to normalize quantification of the TCRbeta repertoire. TCRdb took the public reads, trimmed them with fastp at Q25, ran MiXCR for clone calling and kept in-frame beta chains. Every distinct CDR3 protein forms one entry, paired with its most common genes and DNA. Recorded for this sample are over 85,000 distinct CDR3 sequences; 5% to 6% of them occurred a single time. The ten largest clones capture around 5.6% of the sample. Explained via the paper, the time point label denotes: day 60 (about 2 months) after transplantation. The treatment or condition label of this sample denotes: allogeneic hematopoietic cell transplantation with graft depleted of TCRalphabeta T cells and CD19 B cells.

The starting material was PBMCs, mostly from graft donor cells, obtained 60 days after TCRalphabeta/CD19-depleted stem cell transplant. The receptor set was obtained from a female patient between 2 and 10 years old who had a stem cell transplant for Fanconi anemia, so the T cells may come from the graft donor.

The table lists this clonotype with many counts. V usage is TRBV12-3 or TRBV12-4 and J usage is TRBJ2-7; D gene unclear. V was cut by 1 base and J by 0 bases, with 4 bases left in between. The CDR3 spans 13 residues. CDR3 nucleotide sequence: TGTGCCAGCAGTTTAGTAGTCTCCTACGAGCAGTACTTC. This translates into CASSLVVSYEQYF.

This clonotype has a handful of counts. The chain couples TRBV27 to TRBJ2-1; 13 positions match TRBD2. V lost 1 base, J lost 7 bases, and 13 bases stayed unmatched. The CDR3 extends over 19 amino acids. Germline loops: CDR1 MNHEY, CDR2 SMNVEV (reference sequence). The CDR3 reads CASSLFLSLAGGPGNEQFF. The CDR3 DNA reads TGTGCCAGCAGTTTATTCTTGTCACTAGCGGGAGGGCCGGGAAATGAGCAGTTCTTC.

This clonotype has a handful of counts. The J gene is TRBJ1-2, the V gene TRBV5-6; D perhaps matches TRBD1 (5 bases). The CDR3 extends over 15 amino acids. Germline CDR1 reads SGHDT; CDR2 reads YYEEEE. V shed 1 base and J shed 4 bases, with 14 bases lying between them. The chain's CDR3 is CASSLPEQESYGYTF. The CDR3 coding sequence is TGTGCCAGCAGCTTGCCCGAACAGGAGAGCTATGGCTACACCTTC.

Many counts were recorded for this clonotype. This chain connects TRBV12-3 or TRBV12-4 to TRBJ2-2; D gene uncertain. The CDR3 extends over 16 amino acids. Trimming cost V 5 bases and J 0 bases, with 13 bases left between them. The CDR3 spells CASSIRTQANTGELFF. The CDR3 DNA is TGTGCCAGCAGTATCAGGACGCAAGCGAACACCGGGGAGCTGTTTTTT.